This T cell receptor (beta chain) was observed in a study of cytomegalovirus exposure and HLA in healthy donors. Trimming removed 7 bases from V and 5 bases from J; junction bases left unmatched: 8. CDR1 is MNHNS, CDR2 SASEGT, per germline. The CDR3 length is 15 residues. Amplification used 60 Vbeta primers and 13 Jbeta primers. The assay was immunoSEQ multiplex PCR, and TCRdb's table has in-frame clones only and misses some. The sample consists of about 85,000 clones, about 62% of them appearing once. On this clone itself: Its antigen is unidentified.

Findings and caveats of the study: Being indistinguishable, some V segments were excluded, TRBV6-2 and TRBV6-3 among them.

The sample consisted of PBMCs. This receptor was taken from a man aged 25 to 40 in good health and CMV-seronegative. V usage is TRBV6-1 and J usage is TRBJ1-6; 7 nucleotides align to TRBD1. The CDR3 protein is CASTRRGQNNSPLHF. As DNA, the CDR3 is TGTGCCAGCACCCGACGGGGACAGAATAATTCACCCCTCCACTTT.